This is a list of T cell receptor beta chains from one sample in a study of blood T cell repertoires in COVID-19. Generated by immunoSEQ multiplex PCR, the TCRdb table keeps only in-frame clones and is missing some. Here the sample spans approximately 12,000 clones, over 70% being singletons. The sample consisted of peripheral blood. All receptors come from a human donor in a cohort sampled during active COVID-19. Both conserved end residues are part of each CDR3. The order of the fields is V gene, D gene, J gene, CDR3 length, CDR3 protein. A D gene is named only where the DNA matches it firmly.

>TRBV7-3|TRBD1|TRBJ1-2|13
CASSKGQGESYTF
>TRBV4-2|-|TRBJ2-3|14
CASSQESYRNTQYF
>TRBV4-3|-|TRBJ2-2|18
CASSQEVLTVLNTGELFF
>TRBV19|-|TRBJ1-6|13
CASTSSRVSPLHF
>TRBV19|TRBD2|TRBJ2-5|14
CATTTSGGQETQYF
>TRBV6-6|TRBD1|TRBJ1-5|14
CASNDRDSHQPQHF
>TRBV3-1/TRBV3-2|TRBD2|TRBJ2-5|17
CASSQDPGLAFQETQYF
>TRBV4-3|TRBD2|TRBJ2-1|17
CASSQISGGNLWNEQFF
>TRBV5-1|TRBD2|TRBJ2-5|15
CASSYIAGGGGGQYF
>TRBV2|-|TRBJ1-1|13
CASRIGQNTEAFF
>TRBV5-4|TRBD2|TRBJ2-7|13
CASRQRGGYEQYF
>TRBV6-2/TRBV6-3|TRBD1|TRBJ2-6|15
CASSSGGAGANVLTF
>TRBV3-1/TRBV3-2|-|TRBJ2-1|14
CASSQGGFDNEQFF
>TRBV6-2/TRBV6-3|TRBD2|TRBJ2-2|16
CASSKLGGARTGELFF
>TRBV2|-|TRBJ1-1|17
CASSDPRDSYKHTEAFF
>TRBV6-5|-|TRBJ1-1|13
CATSGVLNTEAFF
>TRBV5-1|TRBD1|TRBJ2-5|14
CASSRGTGLETQYF
>TRBV11-2|-|TRBJ1-2|15
CASSFNNPRRDGYTF
>TRBV15|TRBD1|TRBJ2-1|15
CATSRRGDRVNEQFF
>TRBV10-3|-|TRBJ1-2|13
CAISDLQDGGYTF
>TRBV5-1|-|TRBJ1-5|14
CASSFLSSSQPQHF
>TRBV9|TRBD1|TRBJ2-7|14
CASSVDHRGHEQYF
>TRBV7-2|TRBD2|TRBJ2-3|15
CASSLLAGKTDTQYF
>TRBV2|-|TRBJ2-7|14
CASMTLAGNYEQYF
>TRBV18|TRBD1|TRBJ2-7|14
CASSPRGQAIEQYF
>TRBV28|-|TRBJ1-5|15
CASSLRRYSNQPQHF
>TRBV19|-|TRBJ1-2|17
CASSIYSPQLQGSGYTF
>TRBV25-1|TRBD2|TRBJ2-3|17
CASSDGAGGPSTDTQYF
>TRBV5-6|-|TRBJ1-4|15
CASSFWHHPNEKLFF
>TRBV4-1|-|TRBJ2-3|17
CASSPWGWGGAKDTQYF
>TRBV19|TRBD1|TRBJ2-6|19
CASSNGRETGAPGANVLTF
>TRBV27|-|TRBJ2-1|15
CASSSPGQLYNEQFF
>TRBV5-6|-|TRBJ2-3|14
CASSPRTITDTQYF
>TRBV29-1|-|TRBJ2-1|13
CSVRGSLYNEQFF
>TRBV7-2|TRBD1|TRBJ2-7|16
CASSLRRDRGQGEQYF
>TRBV27|-|TRBJ2-5|16
CASSSIFQGPQETQYF
>TRBV11-2|TRBD2|TRBJ2-1|15
CASGTIAGGNNEQFF
>TRBV5-5|-|TRBJ2-4|13
CASSLVLSSIQYF
>TRBV10-1|-|TRBJ1-5|15
CASSLRWQGNQPQHF
>TRBV7-2|-|TRBJ1-2|12
CASSLRGGGYTF
>TRBV6-5|TRBD2|TRBJ2-1|15
CASSYGRGAYNEQFF
>TRBV19|-|TRBJ1-1|13
CASRYERNTEAFF
>TRBV9|-|TRBJ2-7|15
CASSPRPGIDYEQYF
>TRBV19|-|TRBJ1-5|15
CASSIRGVGNQPQHF